This TCR beta chain stems from a study of human T cells and chemical hapten exposure. In the study overall: Diphenylcyclopropenone doses were given weekly to the scalps of patients across the roughly 22-week study.

The ends were cut back, 3 bases at V and 5 bases at J, with 9 bases in the middle. This CDR3 has 12 amino acids. Germline CDR1 and CDR2: SGHRS and YFSETQ. Time point noted: pre-sensitization, week 0. Treatment defined: therapeutic diphenylcyclopropenone sensitization with weekly scalp DPC. Blood draws came before every patch-test application. TCRdb re-called the RACE reads with MiXCR, one entry per CDR3 protein. The repertoire consists of under 400,000 distinct CDR3 sequences, with less than 6.5% occurring once and the leading ten covering 2.6%. This clonotype has a handful of counts. The sample in question was whole blood, obtained in connection with sensitization to the hapten diphenylcyclopropenone (DPC). The clonotype originates from a woman in her 50s with alopecia areata. Some clones in this sample may be carry-over from other donors' samples. The chain uses TRBV5-1 and TRBJ2-7; D not resolved. The DNA for the CDR3 is TGCGCCAGCAGCTCCAGTACCAACGAGCAGTACTTC. It translates to CASSSSTNEQYF.